This T cell receptor beta chain was retrieved from a study of CXCR3-negative and CXCR3-positive naive CD8 T cells. Findings and limits, study-wide: Whereas both naive subsets had comparably high diversity, memory CD8+ cells had much lower diversity. In cryopreserved cells, CXCR3 expression partially decreased, and fresh PBMCs were used in most assays. Memory, not naive, CXCR3-negative and CXCR3-positive cells differed in TRBV-TRBJ usage. The study found more hydrophobic TRB CDR3s in CXCR3-positive naive cells than in CXCR3-negative naive cells.

A note on this clonotype: Its antigen is not known.

The CDR3 is 15 residues long. From germline, CDR1 is SGHDT and CDR2 YYEEEE. UMI-labeled 5' RACE yielded the TRB cDNA libraries. TCRdb re-called the 5' RACE reads, yielding one record per CDR3 amino acid sequence without DNA. This sample contains about 94,000 distinct CDR3 sequences. The chain has TRBV5-6 and TRBJ2-1; TCRdb's D call, TRBD2, is unchecked because there is no DNA. Sequencing was carried out using naive CXCR3+ CD8+ T cells from blood. Regarding subset: CD45RO-CCR7+CD27+CD95- naive CD8+ T cells expressing CXCR3 (TNR3+). This receptor was obtained from a human donor in good health. Some clones in this sample may be carry-over from other donors' samples. This CDR3 is CASSLGGTRYNEQFF.